A single T cell receptor beta chain is shown here with its context. The sample belongs to a study of PD-L1 blockade in urothelial cancer. Study information: Treatment start was followed by blood analysis at 3 weeks (second dose) and again at 6 weeks.

The germline V gene encodes CDR1 WNHNN and CDR2 SYGVQD (reference sequence). The CDR3 is 13 amino acids. Trimming cost V 3 bases and J 5 bases, with 11 bases left between them. Assay used: immunoSEQ multiplex PCR; TCRdb lists only in-frame clones, some missing. The sample contains approximately 24,000 clones, roughly 87% of which appear only once. The sample was PBMCs, taken around atezolizumab (anti-PD-L1) treatment. The receptor was isolated from a man aged 50 to 60 with urothelial cancer. The J gene is TRBJ2-7, the V gene TRBV10-1; TRBD2 is a possible D gene (6 bases). The CDR3 is CASSERTNDEQYF. In nucleotides, the CDR3 is TGCGCCAGCAGTGAACGGACTAACGACGAGCAGTACTTC.